This is a list of T cell receptor beta chains from one sample in a study of CD8 T cells in Susac syndrome. TCRdb redid the calling of the immunoSEQ multiplex PCR reads with MiXCR, one entry per CDR3 protein. The table includes about 140,000 distinct CDR3 sequences, 94% detected once. Specimen: CD8+ T cells from PBMCs. The origin of the receptors is a human donor in good health. CDR3s leave out the opening cysteine and the closing phenylalanine or tryptophan. Each record gives: J gene, V gene, CDR3 protein.

j_call: TRBJ2-5; v_call: TRBV20-1; cdr3_aa: SAEMYRAQETQY
j_call: TRBJ2-7; v_call: TRBV28; cdr3_aa: ASIGRTGAYEQY
j_call: TRBJ2-7; v_call: TRBV27; cdr3_aa: ASSGTGAGYYEQY
j_call: TRBJ2-1; v_call: TRBV30; cdr3_aa: AWSVYRLAAYNEQF
j_call: TRBJ1-2; v_call: TRBV14; cdr3_aa: ASSQEYRGLGYT
j_call: TRBJ1-2; v_call: TRBV7-2; cdr3_aa: ASSSSGTGERWRGYT
j_call: TRBJ2-1; v_call: TRBV30; cdr3_aa: AWSVWAWDEQF
j_call: TRBJ1-2; v_call: TRBV5-4; cdr3_aa: ASSRREVSNYGYT
j_call: TRBJ2-7; v_call: TRBV28; cdr3_aa: ASSPWDGWGY
j_call: TRBJ1-2; v_call: TRBV12-3/TRBV12-4; cdr3_aa: ASSRGTAYGYT
j_call: TRBJ2-7; v_call: TRBV18; cdr3_aa: ASSPVRGLPYEQY
j_call: TRBJ2-1; v_call: TRBV19; cdr3_aa: ASSETGNNEQF
j_call: TRBJ1-5; v_call: TRBV30; cdr3_aa: AWSVKGFSNQPQH
j_call: TRBJ2-1; v_call: TRBV5-1; cdr3_aa: ASSYGTHSYNEQF
j_call: TRBJ2-7; v_call: TRBV27; cdr3_aa: ASSQGLALFEQY
j_call: TRBJ2-1; v_call: TRBV3-1; cdr3_aa: ASSQAPPDNEQF
j_call: TRBJ2-7; v_call: TRBV7-9; cdr3_aa: ASSSELYEQY
j_call: TRBJ2-7; v_call: TRBV6-5; cdr3_aa: ASSYQDTSSYEQY
j_call: TRBJ2-1; v_call: TRBV30; cdr3_aa: AWSVIVEDEQF
j_call: TRBJ2-7; v_call: TRBV13; cdr3_aa: ASRILAGPYEQY
j_call: TRBJ2-2; v_call: TRBV9; cdr3_aa: ASSGAPLDTGELF
j_call: TRBJ1-1; v_call: TRBV4-2; cdr3_aa: ASSQDRGDSTEAF
j_call: TRBJ2-6; v_call: TRBV30; cdr3_aa: AADKLSGANVLT
j_call: TRBJ2-7; v_call: TRBV3-1; cdr3_aa: ASSQDLLGANLYEQY
j_call: TRBJ2-1; v_call: TRBV30; cdr3_aa: AWSVSGRDNEQF
j_call: TRBJ2-7; v_call: TRBV7-9; cdr3_aa: ASSPGLAGGPREQY
j_call: TRBJ2-7; v_call: TRBV29-1; cdr3_aa: SVELANTYEQY
j_call: TRBJ2-5; v_call: TRBV9; cdr3_aa: ASDLGAGGRWTQY
j_call: TRBJ2-7; v_call: TRBV30; cdr3_aa: AWSEGFEQY
j_call: TRBJ2-7; v_call: TRBV2; cdr3_aa: ASSSHDSSYEQY
j_call: TRBJ2-1; v_call: TRBV30; cdr3_aa: AWSVSHYDEQF
j_call: TRBJ2-7; v_call: TRBV15; cdr3_aa: ATSRDLTGGPYEQY
j_call: TRBJ2-7; v_call: TRBV9; cdr3_aa: ASSSRQASYEQY
j_call: TRBJ2-1; v_call: TRBV7-9; cdr3_aa: ASSLGPEQF
j_call: TRBJ2-7; v_call: TRBV9; cdr3_aa: ASSVDVAGRDEQY
j_call: TRBJ2-7; v_call: TRBV4-3; cdr3_aa: ASSQGHTDVYEQY
j_call: TRBJ2-2; v_call: TRBV25-1; cdr3_aa: ASSELGSGFTGELF
j_call: TRBJ1-2; v_call: TRBV19; cdr3_aa: ASSAGTAYGYT
j_call: TRBJ2-7; v_call: TRBV28; cdr3_aa: ASSLPDRLYEQY
j_call: TRBJ2-6; v_call: TRBV6-2/TRBV6-3; cdr3_aa: ASSYFGGAGANVLT
j_call: TRBJ2-7; v_call: TRBV21-1; cdr3_aa: ASSKVGRSTYEQY
j_call: TRBJ1-1; v_call: TRBV20-1; cdr3_aa: SARDHREAF
j_call: TRBJ2-1; v_call: TRBV5-4; cdr3_aa: ASSLGQDNEQF
j_call: TRBJ2-3; v_call: TRBV7-9; cdr3_aa: ASSLIADTQY
j_call: TRBJ2-3; v_call: TRBV15; cdr3_aa: ATSSFRGSTDTQY
j_call: TRBJ1-2; v_call: TRBV11-2; cdr3_aa: ASSSIPGGYT